This TCR beta chain was identified in a study of T cell responses to AZD1222 COVID-19 vaccine. J lost 2 bases, V lost 4 bases, and 8 bases had no gene match. The germline CDR1 and CDR2 sequences are KGHSH and LQKENI. The CDR3 length is 16 residues. Only in-frame clones appear in the TCRdb table, and some are missing; sequencing was by immunoSEQ multiplex PCR. The sample gives around 130,000 clones, approximately 93% of which show up once; more than 0.7% is in the top ten. This sample comprised peripheral blood, obtained on day 0 of AZD1222 vaccination. The sequence derives from an adult in good health. The chain carries TRBV18 and TRBJ1-3; 7 bases align to TRBD1. In DNA, the CDR3 is TGTGCCAGCTCACTACAGGGGACTGAAGCTGGAAACACCATATATTTT. Amino acid sequence: CASSLQGTEAGNTIYF.